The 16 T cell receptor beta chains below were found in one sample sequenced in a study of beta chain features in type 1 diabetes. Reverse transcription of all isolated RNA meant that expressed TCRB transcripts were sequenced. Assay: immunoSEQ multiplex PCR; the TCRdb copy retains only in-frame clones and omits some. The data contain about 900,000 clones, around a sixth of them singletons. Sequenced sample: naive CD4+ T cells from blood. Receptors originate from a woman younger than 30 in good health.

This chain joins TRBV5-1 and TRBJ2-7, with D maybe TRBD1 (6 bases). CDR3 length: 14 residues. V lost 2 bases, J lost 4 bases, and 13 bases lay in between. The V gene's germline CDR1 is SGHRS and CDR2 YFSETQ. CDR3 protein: CASSFNPDRYEQYF. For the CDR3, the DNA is TGCGCCAGCAGCTTTAACCCAGACAGGTACGAGCAGTACTTC.

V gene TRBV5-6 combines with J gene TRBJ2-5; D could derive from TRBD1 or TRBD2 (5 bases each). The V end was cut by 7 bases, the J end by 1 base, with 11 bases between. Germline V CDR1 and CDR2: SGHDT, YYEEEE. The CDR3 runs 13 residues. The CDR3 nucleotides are TGTGCCAGCCTCACTAGGGGCCAAGAGACCCAGTACTTC. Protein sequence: CASLTRGQETQYF.

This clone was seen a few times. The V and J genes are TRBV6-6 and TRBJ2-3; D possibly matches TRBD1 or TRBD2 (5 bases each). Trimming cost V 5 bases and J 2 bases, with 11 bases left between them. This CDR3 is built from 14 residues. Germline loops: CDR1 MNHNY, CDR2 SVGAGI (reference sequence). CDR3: CASSPLGTTDTQYF. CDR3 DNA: TGTGCCAGCAGTCCCCTGGGGACCACAGATACGCAGTATTTT.

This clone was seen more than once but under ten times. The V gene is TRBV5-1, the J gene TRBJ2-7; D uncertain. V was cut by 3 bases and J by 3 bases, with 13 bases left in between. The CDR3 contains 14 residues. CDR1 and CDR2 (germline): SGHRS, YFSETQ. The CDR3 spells CASSSSTMNYEQYF. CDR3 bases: TGCGCCAGCAGCTCCTCAACTATGAACTACGAGCAGTACTTC.

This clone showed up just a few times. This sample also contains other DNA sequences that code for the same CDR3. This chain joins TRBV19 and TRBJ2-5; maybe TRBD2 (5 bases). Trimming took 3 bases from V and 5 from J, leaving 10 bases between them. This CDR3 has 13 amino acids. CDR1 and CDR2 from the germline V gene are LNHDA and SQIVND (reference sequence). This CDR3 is CASSIPGIETQYF. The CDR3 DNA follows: TGTGCCAGTAGTATCCCCGGGATCGAGACCCAGTACTTC.

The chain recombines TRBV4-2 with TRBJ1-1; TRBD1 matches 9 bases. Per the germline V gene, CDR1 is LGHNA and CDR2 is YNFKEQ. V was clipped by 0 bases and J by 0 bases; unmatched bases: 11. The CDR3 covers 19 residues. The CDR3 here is CASSQDVWTGDHLNTEAFF. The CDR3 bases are TGTGCCAGCAGCCAAGACGTATGGACAGGGGATCACCTGAACACTGAAGCTTTCTTT.

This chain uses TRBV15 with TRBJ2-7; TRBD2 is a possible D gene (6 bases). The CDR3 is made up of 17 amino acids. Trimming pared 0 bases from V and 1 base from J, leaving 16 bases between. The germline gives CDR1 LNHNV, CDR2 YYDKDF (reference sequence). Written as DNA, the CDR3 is TGTGCCACCAGCAGAGATTACCAGGGACTGGGTTCCTACGAGCAGTACTTC. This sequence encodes CATSRDYQGLGSYEQYF.

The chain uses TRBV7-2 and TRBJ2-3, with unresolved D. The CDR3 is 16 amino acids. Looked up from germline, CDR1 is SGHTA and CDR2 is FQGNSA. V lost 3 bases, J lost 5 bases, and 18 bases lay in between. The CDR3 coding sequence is TGTGCCAGCAGCTTCAGGCGGCCTCAGAAAGGAGATACGCAGTATTTT. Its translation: CASSFRRPQKGDTQYF.

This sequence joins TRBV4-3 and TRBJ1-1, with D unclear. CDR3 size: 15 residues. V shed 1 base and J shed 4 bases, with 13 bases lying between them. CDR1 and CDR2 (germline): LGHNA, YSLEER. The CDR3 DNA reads TGCGCCAGCAGCCAAGTTACAGCCCTGTCCACTGAAGCTTTCTTT. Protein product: CASSQVTALSTEAFF.

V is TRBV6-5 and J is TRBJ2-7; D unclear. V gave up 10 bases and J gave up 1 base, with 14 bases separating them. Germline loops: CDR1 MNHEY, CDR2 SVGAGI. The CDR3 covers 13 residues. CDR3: CAIRSTASYEQYF. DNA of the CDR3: TGTGCCATCAGATCGACCGCATCCTACGAGCAGTACTTC.

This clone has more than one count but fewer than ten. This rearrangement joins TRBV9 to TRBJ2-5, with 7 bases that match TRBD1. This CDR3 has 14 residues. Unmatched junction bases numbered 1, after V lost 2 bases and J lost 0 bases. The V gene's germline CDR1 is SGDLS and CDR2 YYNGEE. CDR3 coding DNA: TGTGCCAGCAGCGTCGGACAGGACCAAGAGACCCAGTACTTC. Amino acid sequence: CASSVGQDQETQYF.

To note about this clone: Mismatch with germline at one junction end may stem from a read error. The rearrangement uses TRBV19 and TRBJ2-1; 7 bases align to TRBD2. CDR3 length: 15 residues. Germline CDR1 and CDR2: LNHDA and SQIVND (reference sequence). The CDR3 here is CASSISRSVGGSPIF. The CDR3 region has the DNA TGTGCCAGTAGTATTTCAAGGTCGGTAGGCGGGAGTCCGATCTTC.

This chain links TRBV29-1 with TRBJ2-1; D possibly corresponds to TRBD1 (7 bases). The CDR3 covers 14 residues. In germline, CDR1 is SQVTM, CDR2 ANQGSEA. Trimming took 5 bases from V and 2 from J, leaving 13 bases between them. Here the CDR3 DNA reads TGCAGCGTTCTGACAGGGACTCCCTACAATGAGCAGTTCTTC. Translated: CSVLTGTPYNEQFF.

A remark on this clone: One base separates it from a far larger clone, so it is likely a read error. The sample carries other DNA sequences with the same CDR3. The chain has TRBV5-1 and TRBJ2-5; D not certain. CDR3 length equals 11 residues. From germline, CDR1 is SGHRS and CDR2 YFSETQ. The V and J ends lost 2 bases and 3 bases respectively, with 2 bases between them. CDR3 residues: CASSFEETQYF. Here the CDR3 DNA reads TGCGCCAGCAGCTTCGAAGAGACCCAGTACTTC.

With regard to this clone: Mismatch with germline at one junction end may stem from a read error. The CDR3 is CASSLRGLAGASIF. In DNA, the CDR3 is TGTGCCAGCAGTTTACGGGGACTAGCGGGAGCCTCAATCTTC. The J gene is TRBJ2-1, the V gene TRBV28, with TRBD2 matching over 14 bases. Germline lookup yields CDR1 MDHEN and CDR2 SYDVKM. The CDR3 length is 14 residues. Drawing the rest from reference TRBV28 and TRBJ2-1, the complete variable domain is DVKVTQSSRYLVKRTGEKVFLECVQDMDHENMFWYRQDPGLGLRLIYFSYDVKMKEKGDIPEGYSVSREKKERFSLILESASTNQTSMYLCASSLRGLAGASIFGPGTRLTVL.

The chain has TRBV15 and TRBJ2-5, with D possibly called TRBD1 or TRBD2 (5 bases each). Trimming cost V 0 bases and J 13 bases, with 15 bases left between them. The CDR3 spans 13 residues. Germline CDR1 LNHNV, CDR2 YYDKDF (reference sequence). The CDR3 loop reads CATSREPGTPAYF. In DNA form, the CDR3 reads TGTGCCACCAGCAGAGAACCCGGGACCCCAGCGTACTTC.